What follows describes a single T cell receptor beta chain. This entry comes from a study of blood T cell repertoires in COVID-19. Study at large: Acute and convalescent COVID-19 specimens originated in the United States, Italy and Spain.

The CDR3 has 15 amino acids. Germline assignment: CDR1 MNHEY and CDR2 SVGAGI. With 2 bases removed from V and 1 base from J, the gap between germline ends came to 11 bases. Original handling: Amplification with reference gene primers provided the estimates of nucleated cell counts. Here immunoSEQ multiplex PCR was the method, and the copy in TCRdb shows in-frame clones only, minus some. The V and J calls and the clone size are those of that table, but D and trimming were determined from the DNA. This table has 85,000 to 110,000 clones, about 92% appearing once. The receptor comes from a woman aged 80 or older in a cohort sampled during active COVID-19. Material for sequencing was peripheral blood. V is TRBV6-5 and J is TRBJ1-1, with a possible D match to TRBD1 (5 bases). CDR3 protein: CASSYGRTGNTEAFF. The CDR3 nucleotides are TGTGCCAGCAGTTACGGTAGAACAGGGAACACTGAAGCTTTCTTT.